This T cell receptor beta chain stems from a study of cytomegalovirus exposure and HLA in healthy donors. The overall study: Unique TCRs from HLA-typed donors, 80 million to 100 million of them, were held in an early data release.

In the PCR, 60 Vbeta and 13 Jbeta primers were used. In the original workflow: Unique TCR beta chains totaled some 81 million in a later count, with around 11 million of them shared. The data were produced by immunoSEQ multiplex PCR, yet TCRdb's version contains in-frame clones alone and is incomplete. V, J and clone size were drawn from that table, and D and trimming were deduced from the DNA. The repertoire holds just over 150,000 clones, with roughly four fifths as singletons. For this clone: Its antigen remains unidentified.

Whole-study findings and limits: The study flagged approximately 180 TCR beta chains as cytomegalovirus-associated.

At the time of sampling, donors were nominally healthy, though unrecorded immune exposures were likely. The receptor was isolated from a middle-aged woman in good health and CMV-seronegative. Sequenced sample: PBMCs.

The CDR3 region has the DNA TGCGCCAGCAGCTTACAGGGGTATGGGAATCAGCCCCAGCATTTT. It yields the protein CASSLQGYGNQPQHF. This rearrangement joins TRBV5-1 to TRBJ1-5; TRBD1 matches at 7 bases. V shed 2 bases and J 4 bases; nucleotides not matched to a gene: 6. Germline-derived CDR1 and CDR2 are SGHRS and YFSETQ. The CDR3 consists of 15 residues. Full variable domain (remainder filled in from reference TRBV5-1 and TRBJ1-5): KAGVTQTPRYLIKTRGQQVTLSCSPISGHRSVSWYQQTPGQGLQFLFEYFSETQRNKGNFPGRFSGRQFSNSRSEMNVSTLELGDSALYLCASSLQGYGNQPQHFGDGTRLSIL.